This T cell receptor beta chain originates from a study of response to subunit inactivated influenza vaccine. CDR3 length: 15 amino acids. The V end was cut by 4 bases, the J end by 0 bases, with 12 bases between. Per the germline V gene, CDR1 is SGHAT and CDR2 is FQNNGV. TCRdb ran MiXCR on the RT-PCR reads and lists one entry per CDR3 protein. Of fewer than 750,000 distinct CDR3 sequences detected, 13% to 15% appear once; the ten largest clones hold 11%. This clonotype was seen a handful of times. Its antigen is undetermined. General study findings and limits: The authors proposed limited new T cell recruitment per seasonal influenza vaccination.

The material sequenced was PBMCs from blood, taken 11 to 12 days after vaccination. This receptor was identified in a man between 45 and 60 years old who received an inactivated influenza vaccine. The chain links TRBV11-2 to TRBJ1-2; D unresolved. This CDR3 reads CASSYTRTANYGYTF. CDR3 DNA: TGTGCCAGCAGCTACACTCGGACCGCTAACTATGGCTACACCTTC.